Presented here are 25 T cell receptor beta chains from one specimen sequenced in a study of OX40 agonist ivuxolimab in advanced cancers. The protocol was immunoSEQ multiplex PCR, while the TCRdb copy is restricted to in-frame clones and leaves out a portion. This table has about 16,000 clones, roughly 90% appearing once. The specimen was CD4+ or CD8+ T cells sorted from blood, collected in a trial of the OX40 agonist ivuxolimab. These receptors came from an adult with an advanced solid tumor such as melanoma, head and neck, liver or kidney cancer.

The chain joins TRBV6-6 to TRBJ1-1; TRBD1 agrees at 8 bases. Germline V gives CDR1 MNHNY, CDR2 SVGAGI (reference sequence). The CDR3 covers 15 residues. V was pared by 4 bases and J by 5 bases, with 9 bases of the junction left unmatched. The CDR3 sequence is CASSSRQGYVTEAFF. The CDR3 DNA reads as TGTGCCAGCAGTTCACGACAGGGGTACGTTACTGAAGCTTTCTTT.

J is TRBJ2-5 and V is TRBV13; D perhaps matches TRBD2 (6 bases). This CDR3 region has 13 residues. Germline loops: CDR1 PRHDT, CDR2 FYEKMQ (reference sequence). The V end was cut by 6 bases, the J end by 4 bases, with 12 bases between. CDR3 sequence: CASREGTGETQYF. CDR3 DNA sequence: TGTGCCAGCAGGGAGGGGACCGGAGAGACCCAGTACTTC.

CDR3 sequence reads: CASSLVGWDTQYF. In nucleotides, the CDR3 is TGTGCCAGCAGCTTAGTCGGGTGGGATACGCAGTATTTT. This chain links TRBV7-6 with TRBJ2-3, with D unresolved. The CDR3 totals 13 residues. Germline V CDR1 and CDR2: SGHVS, FNYEAQ. V gave up 1 base and J gave up 6 bases, with 8 bases separating them.

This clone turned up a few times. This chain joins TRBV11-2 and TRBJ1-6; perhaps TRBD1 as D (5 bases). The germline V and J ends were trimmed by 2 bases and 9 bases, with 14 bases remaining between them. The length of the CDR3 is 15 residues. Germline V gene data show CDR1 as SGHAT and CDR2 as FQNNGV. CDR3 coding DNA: TGTGCCAGCAGCTTATCCCCAACCGGGGGTTCACCCCTCCACTTT. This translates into CASSLSPTGGSPLHF.

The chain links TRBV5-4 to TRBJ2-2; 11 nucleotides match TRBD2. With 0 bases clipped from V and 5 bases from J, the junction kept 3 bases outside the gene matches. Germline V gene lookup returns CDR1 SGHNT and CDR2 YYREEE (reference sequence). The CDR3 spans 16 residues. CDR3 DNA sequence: TGTGCCAGCAGCTTGGGACTAGCGGGATCTACCGGGGAGCTGTTTTTT. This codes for CASSLGLAGSTGELFF.

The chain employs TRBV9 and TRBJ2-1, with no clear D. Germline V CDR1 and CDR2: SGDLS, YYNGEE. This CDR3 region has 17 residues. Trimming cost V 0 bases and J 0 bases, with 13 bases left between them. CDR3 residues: CASSVVDSPFSYNEQFF. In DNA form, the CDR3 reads TGTGCCAGCAGCGTAGTAGACTCCCCTTTCTCCTACAATGAGCAGTTCTTC.

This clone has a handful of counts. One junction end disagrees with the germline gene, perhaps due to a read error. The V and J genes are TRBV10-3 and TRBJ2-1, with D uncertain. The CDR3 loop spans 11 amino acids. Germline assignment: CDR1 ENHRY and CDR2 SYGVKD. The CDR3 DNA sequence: TGTGCCATCAGCGAGTCGAATGAGCAGTTCTTC. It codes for CAISESNEQFF.

The CDR3 loop reads CASRSGTDPLGTQYF. CDR3 DNA sequence: TGTGCCAGCAGATCCGGGACAGATCCCCTGGGAACGCAGTATTTT. V usage is TRBV5-8 and J usage is TRBJ2-3, with 7 bases lining up with TRBD1. Germline lookup yields CDR1 SGHTS and CDR2 YDEGEE. The CDR3 is 15 amino acids. The ends lost 5 bases at V and 9 bases at J; junction bases unmatched: 15.

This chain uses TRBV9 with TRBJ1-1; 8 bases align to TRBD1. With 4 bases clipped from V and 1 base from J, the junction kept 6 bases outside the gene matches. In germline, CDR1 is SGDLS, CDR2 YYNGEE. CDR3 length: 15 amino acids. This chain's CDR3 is CASSLTGTGNTEAFF. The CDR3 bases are TGTGCCAGCAGCCTCACCGGGACAGGGAACACTGAAGCTTTCTTT.

CDR3 sequence reads: CASSTGPITEAFF. The CDR3 DNA is TGTGCCAGCAGCACAGGACCGATCACTGAAGCTTTCTTT. J is TRBJ1-1 and V is TRBV11-3; a possible D gene is TRBD1 (5 bases). The CDR3 length is 13 residues. Germline V gene data show CDR1 as SGHNT and CDR2 as YENEEA. Trimming took 5 bases from V and 4 from J, leaving 11 bases between them.

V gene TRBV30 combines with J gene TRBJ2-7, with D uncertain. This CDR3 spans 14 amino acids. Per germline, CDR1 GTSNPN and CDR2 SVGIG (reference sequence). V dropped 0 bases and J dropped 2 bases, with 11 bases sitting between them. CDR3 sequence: CAWSVPTETYEQYF. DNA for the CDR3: TGTGCCTGGAGTGTACCCACGGAAACCTACGAGCAGTACTTC.

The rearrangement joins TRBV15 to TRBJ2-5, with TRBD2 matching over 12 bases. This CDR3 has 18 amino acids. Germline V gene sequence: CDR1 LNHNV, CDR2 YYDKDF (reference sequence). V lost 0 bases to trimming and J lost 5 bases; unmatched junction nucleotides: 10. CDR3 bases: TGTGCCACCAGCAGAGATCCCCGACTAGCGGGAGTGAAGGAGACCCAGTACTTC. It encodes CATSRDPRLAGVKETQYF.

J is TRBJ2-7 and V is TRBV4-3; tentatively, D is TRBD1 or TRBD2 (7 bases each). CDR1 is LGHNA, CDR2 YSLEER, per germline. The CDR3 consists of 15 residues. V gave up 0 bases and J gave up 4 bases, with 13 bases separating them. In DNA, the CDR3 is TGCGCCAGCAGCCAAGATCGACAGGGAGGGTACGAGCAGTACTTC. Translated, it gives CASSQDRQGGYEQYF.

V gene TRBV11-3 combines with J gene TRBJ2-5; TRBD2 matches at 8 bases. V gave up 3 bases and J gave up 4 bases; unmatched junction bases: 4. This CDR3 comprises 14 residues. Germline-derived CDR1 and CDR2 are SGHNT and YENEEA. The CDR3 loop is CASSFREGPETQYF. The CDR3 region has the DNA TGTGCCAGCAGCTTCCGGGAGGGCCCAGAGACCCAGTACTTC.

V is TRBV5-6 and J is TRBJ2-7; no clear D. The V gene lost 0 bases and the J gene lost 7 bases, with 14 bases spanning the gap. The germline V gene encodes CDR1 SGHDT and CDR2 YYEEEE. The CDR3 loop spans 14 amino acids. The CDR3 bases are TGTGCCAGCAGCTTGGGGAACAGTCCCCTGGAGCAGTACTTC. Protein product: CASSLGNSPLEQYF.

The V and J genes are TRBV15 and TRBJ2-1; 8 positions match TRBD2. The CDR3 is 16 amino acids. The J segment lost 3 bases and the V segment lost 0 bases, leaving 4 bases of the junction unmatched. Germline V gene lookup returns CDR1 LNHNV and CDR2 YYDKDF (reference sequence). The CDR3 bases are TGTGCCACCAGCAGAGATACGGGGACTAGCTACAATGAGCAGTTCTTC. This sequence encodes CATSRDTGTSYNEQFF. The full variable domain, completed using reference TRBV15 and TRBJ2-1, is DAMVIQNPRYQVTQFGKPVTLSCSQTLNHNVMYWYQQKSSQAPKLLFHYYDKDFNNEADTPDNFQSRRPNTSFCFLDIRSPGLGDTAMYLCATSRDTGTSYNEQFFGPGTRLTVL.

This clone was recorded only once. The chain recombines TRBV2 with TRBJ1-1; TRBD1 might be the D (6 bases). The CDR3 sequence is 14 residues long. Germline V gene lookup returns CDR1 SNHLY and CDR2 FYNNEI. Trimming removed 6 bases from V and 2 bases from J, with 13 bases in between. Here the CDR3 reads CASSLQGLNTEAFF. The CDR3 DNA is TGTGCCAGCAGCCTTCAGGGGCTTAACACTGAAGCTTTCTTT.

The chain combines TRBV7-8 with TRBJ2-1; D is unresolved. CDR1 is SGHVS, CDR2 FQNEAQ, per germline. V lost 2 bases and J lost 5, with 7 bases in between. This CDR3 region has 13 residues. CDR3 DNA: TGTGCCAGCAGCTTACTTAGGGACAATGAGCAGTTCTTC. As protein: CASSLLRDNEQFF.

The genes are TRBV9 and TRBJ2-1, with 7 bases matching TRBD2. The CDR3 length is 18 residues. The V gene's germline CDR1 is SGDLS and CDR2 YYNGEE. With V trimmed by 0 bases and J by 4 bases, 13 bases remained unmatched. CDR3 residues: CASSVVSGSGAPYNEQFF. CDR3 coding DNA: TGTGCCAGCAGCGTAGTTTCGGGGAGCGGGGCCCCTTACAATGAGCAGTTCTTC.

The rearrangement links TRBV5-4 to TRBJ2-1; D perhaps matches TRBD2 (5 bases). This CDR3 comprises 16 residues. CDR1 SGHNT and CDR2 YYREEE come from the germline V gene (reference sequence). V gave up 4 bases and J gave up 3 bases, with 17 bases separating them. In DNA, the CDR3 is TGTGCCAGCAGCCAAGGTAGTGGGAGCAACTACAATGAGCAGTTCTTC. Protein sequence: CASSQGSGSNYNEQFF. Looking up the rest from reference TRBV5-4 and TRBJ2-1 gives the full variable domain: ETGVTQSPTHLIKTRGQQVTLRCSSQSGHNTVSWYQQALGQGPQFIFQYYREEENGRGNFPPRFSGLQFPNYSSELNVNALELDDSALYLCASSQGSGSNYNEQFFGPGTRLTVL.

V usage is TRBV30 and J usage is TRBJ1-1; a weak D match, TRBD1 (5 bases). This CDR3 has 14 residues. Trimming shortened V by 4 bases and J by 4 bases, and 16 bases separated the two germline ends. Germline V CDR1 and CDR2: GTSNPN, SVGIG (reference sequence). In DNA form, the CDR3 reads TGTGCCTGGACCGTAGGGGTCCAGGGCACTGAAGCTTTCTTT. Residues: CAWTVGVQGTEAFF.

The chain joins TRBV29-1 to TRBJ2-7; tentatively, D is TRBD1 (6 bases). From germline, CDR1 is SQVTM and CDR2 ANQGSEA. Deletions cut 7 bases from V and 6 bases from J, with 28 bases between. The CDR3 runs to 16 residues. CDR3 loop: CSANDVQGDWGSEQYF. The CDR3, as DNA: TGCAGCGCCAACGACGTACAGGGCGATTGGGGCAGCGAGCAGTACTTC.

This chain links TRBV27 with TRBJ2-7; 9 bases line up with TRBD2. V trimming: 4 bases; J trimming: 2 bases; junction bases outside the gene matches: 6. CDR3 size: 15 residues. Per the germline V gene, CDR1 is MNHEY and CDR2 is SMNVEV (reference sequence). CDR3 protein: CASSYLAGVAYEQYF. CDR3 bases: TGTGCCAGCAGTTACTTAGCGGGAGTAGCCTACGAGCAGTACTTC.

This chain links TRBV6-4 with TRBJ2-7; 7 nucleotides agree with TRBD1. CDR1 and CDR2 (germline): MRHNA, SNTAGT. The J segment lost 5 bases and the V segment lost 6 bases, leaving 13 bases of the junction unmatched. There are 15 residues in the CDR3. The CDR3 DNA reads TGTGCCAGCAGGGGGATAGAGGGACAGCACGACGAGCAGTACTTC. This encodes CASRGIEGQHDEQYF.

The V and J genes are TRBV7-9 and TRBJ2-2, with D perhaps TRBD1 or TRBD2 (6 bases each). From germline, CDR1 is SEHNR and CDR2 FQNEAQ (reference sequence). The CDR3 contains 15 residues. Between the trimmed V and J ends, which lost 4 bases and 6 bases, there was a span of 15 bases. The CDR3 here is CASSSGAAIAGELFF. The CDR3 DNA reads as TGTGCCAGCAGCTCGGGGGCTGCCATCGCCGGGGAGCTGTTTTTT.